This TCR beta chain originates from a study of T cell repertoires in cytomegalovirus infection (dated by TCRdb to 2018 to 2020). With respect to the entire study: Because public TCR beta signatures pointed to carriage of CMV infection together with the matching HLA type, the HLA type of each donor mattered for the analysis. Findings and caveats that apply to the study as a whole: The ex vivo response was dominated by HLA-C-restricted CMV-specific TCR beta clonotypes, which also provided the single most frequent clonotype in two of eight donors. In both this cohort and an independent cohort of 352 donors, the cumulative frequency of public TCR beta family members distinguished carriers of CMV infection plus the relevant HLA type.

Worth noting for this clonotype: Its antigen specificity is not known. This may be a read error: a much more frequent sequence differs by one nucleotide.

V and J lose 7 bases and 4 bases, and a span of 7 bases separates them. The germline V gene encodes CDR1 MGHDK and CDR2 SYGVNS. The CDR3 sequence holds 11 residues, the cysteine and phenylalanine included. Only the CDR3 portion is preserved as DNA: 33 bases, with reading frame beginning at the first base. These reads were obtained on an Illumina HiSeq 1500. The raw public reads went through TCRdb reprocessing: fastp at Q25, MiXCR clone calling, in-frame beta chains kept. Duplicate CDR3 protein sequences are folded into a single record with the most common DNA and genes. In all, the sample holds 680,000 or so distinct CDR3 sequences, and 35% of those were seen once. The ten top clones hold 2.5% to 3% of the sample.

The sequence was obtained from a human donor in good health (CMV status not recorded). Some clones in this sample may be carry-over from other donors' samples. The rearranged chain carries TRBV25-1 and TRBJ1-1; the D gene is not confidently resolved. Source material: PBMCs. The nucleotides are TGTGCCAGCATCCGGGCCACTGAAGCTTTCTTT. It is translated as CASIRATEAFF.